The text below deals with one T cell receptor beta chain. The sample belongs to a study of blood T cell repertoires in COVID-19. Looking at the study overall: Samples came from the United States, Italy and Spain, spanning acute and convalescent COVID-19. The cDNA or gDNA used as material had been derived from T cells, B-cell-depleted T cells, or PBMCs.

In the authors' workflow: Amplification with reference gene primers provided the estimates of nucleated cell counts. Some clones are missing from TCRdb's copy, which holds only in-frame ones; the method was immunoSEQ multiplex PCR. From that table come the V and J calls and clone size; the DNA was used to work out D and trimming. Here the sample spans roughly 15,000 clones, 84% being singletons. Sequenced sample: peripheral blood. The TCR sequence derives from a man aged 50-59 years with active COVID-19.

The CDR3 reads CASSFATNYNEQFF. The CDR3 DNA is TGTGCCAGCAGTTTCGCGACAAACTACAATGAGCAGTTCTTC. The chain employs TRBV28 and TRBJ2-1; D remains unclear. The length of the CDR3 is 14 residues. V gave up 3 bases and J gave up 3 bases, with 9 bases separating them. Germline V CDR1 and CDR2: MDHEN, SYDVKM.